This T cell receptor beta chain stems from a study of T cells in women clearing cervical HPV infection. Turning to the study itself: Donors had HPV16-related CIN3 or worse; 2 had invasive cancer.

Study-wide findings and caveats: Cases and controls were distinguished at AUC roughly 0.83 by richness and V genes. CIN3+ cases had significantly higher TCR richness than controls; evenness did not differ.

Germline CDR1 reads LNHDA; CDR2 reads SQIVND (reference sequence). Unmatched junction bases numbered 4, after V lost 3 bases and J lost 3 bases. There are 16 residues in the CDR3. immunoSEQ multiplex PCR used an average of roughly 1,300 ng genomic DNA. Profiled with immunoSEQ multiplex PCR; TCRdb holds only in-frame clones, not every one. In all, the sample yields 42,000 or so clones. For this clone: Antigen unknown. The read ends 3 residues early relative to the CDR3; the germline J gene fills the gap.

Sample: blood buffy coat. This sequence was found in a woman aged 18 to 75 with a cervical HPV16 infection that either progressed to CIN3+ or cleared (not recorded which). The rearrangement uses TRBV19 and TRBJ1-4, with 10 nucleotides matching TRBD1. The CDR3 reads CASSIGTGVANEKLFF. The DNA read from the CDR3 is TGTGCCAGTAGTATCGGGACAGGGGTTGCTAATGAAAAA.